This TCR beta chain was sequenced for a study of shared clonotypes between healthy human individuals. Study results and caveats: How much donors shared clonotypes was expected to be affected by sequencing depth.

To note about this clone: Its antigen is not known.

The CDR3 spans 14 residues. The J segment lost 6 bases and the V segment lost 4 bases, leaving 4 bases of the junction unmatched. The V gene's germline CDR1 is SGDLS and CDR2 YYNGEE. Deep-level running was used for the assay. Ten immunoSEQ deep assay plates were used by the authors to sequence unsorted PBMC DNA. Clones were sequenced by immunoSEQ multiplex PCR, and TCRdb holds only the in-frame ones, with some missing. The sample lists over 400,000 clones; about 72% were seen once. Sequenced sample: PBMCs. The sequence was collected from a middle-aged woman in good health. Some clones in this sample may be carry-over from other donors' samples. The chain joins TRBV9 to TRBJ1-4; TRBD1 agrees at 9 bases. The CDR3 loop reads CASSHDRGDEKLFF. CDR3 nucleotides: TGTGCCAGCAGCCACGACAGGGGGGATGAAAAACTGTTTTTT.